This T cell receptor beta chain was sequenced in a study of T cell responses to AZD1222 COVID-19 vaccine. Overall study results and limits: Clonal diversity may have been underestimated, and the donors were mostly white British, with more females than males. The peak T cell response came first, and repertoires were sampled only after it.

Libraries were prepared by immunoSEQ multiplex PCR; TCRdb keeps only in-frame clonotypes and omits some of them. The sample yields 20,000 to 30,000 clones, around nine tenths seen once. Germline V gives CDR1 SGHRS, CDR2 YFSETQ. The V and J ends lost 5 bases and 3 bases, in that order; junction bases with no gene match: 7. CDR3 length: 15 residues. To note about this clone: The antigen is not known.

The chain recombines TRBV5-1 with TRBJ1-1, with TRBD1 identical over 10 bases. The sample consisted of peripheral blood, taken 28 days after the second AZD1222 dose. This TCR came from an adult who received the AZD1222 COVID-19 vaccine. CDR3 sequence reads: CASSFAGTGDTEAFF. CDR3 nucleotide sequence: TGCGCCAGCAGTTTTGCCGGGACAGGGGACACTGAAGCTTTCTTT. Supplemented by reference TRBV5-1 and TRBJ1-1, the full variable domain reads KAGVTQTPRYLIKTRGQQVTLSCSPISGHRSVSWYQQTPGQGLQFLFEYFSETQRNKGNFPGRFSGRQFSNSRSEMNVSTLELGDSALYLCASSFAGTGDTEAFFGQGTRLTVV.